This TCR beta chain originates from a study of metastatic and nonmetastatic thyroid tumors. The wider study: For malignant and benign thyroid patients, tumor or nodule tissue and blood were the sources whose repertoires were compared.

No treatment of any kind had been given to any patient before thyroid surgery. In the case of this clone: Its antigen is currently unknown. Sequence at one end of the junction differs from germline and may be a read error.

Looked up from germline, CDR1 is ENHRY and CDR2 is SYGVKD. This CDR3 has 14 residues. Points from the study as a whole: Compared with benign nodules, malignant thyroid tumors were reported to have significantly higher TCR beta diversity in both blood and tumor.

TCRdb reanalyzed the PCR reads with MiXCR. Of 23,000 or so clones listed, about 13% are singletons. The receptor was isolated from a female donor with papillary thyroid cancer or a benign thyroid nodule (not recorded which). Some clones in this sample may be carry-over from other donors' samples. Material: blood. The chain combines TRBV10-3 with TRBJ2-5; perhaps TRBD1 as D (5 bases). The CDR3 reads CTISHSQGQETQYF. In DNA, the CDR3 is TGTACCATCAGTCACAGTCAGGGTCAAGAGACCCAGTACTTC.